The 22 T cell receptor beta chains presented below share a single source sample, sequenced in a study of blood T cells in healthy people across ages. Together with a sample-barcoded 5' primer, a J-beta primer mix was included in a second PCR lasting roughly 6 to 12 cycles. TCRdb itself ran the 5' RACE reads through MiXCR, one entry per CDR3 protein. Of approximately 810,000 distinct CDR3 sequences in the sample, around 36% were seen once. Sequenced: blood. The receptors stem from a man between 18 and 29 years old in good health.

The chain joins TRBV7-9 to TRBJ2-7, with D possibly matching TRBD2 (6 bases). The CDR3 has 17 amino acids. Germline V gives CDR1 SEHNR, CDR2 FQNEAQ (reference sequence). V lost 5 bases and J lost 7, with 27 bases in between. The DNA for the CDR3 is TGTGCCAGCAGCACCGACTTAGCGGCATTATCCTACAATGAGCAGTACTTC. It encodes CASSTDLAALSYNEQYF.

The chain employs TRBV6-5 and TRBJ1-4, with 10 bases fitting TRBD1. The germline V gene encodes CDR1 MNHEY and CDR2 SVGAGI. CDR3 size: 14 residues. J lost 6 bases, V lost 5 bases, and 3 bases had no gene match. The CDR3 DNA reads as TGTGCCAGCAGTGACAGGGGGCAAGATGAAAAACTGTTTTTT. It is translated as CASSDRGQDEKLFF.

The table lists this clonotype with a few counts. This chain connects TRBV12-3 or TRBV12-4 to TRBJ2-3, with D uncertain. The CDR3 length is 14 residues. With 6 bases removed from V and 2 bases from J, the gap between germline ends came to 12 bases. The CDR3 nucleotides read TGTGCCAGCAGCCCGGTGGCAAACACAGATACGCAGTATTTT. The encoded protein is CASSPVANTDTQYF.

This clonotype was seen at least ten times. V and J are TRBV29-1 and TRBJ1-2; 9 positions agree with TRBD1. V lost 6 bases and J lost 4; bases outside the gene matches: 12. This CDR3 is built from 15 residues. Germline CDR1 SQVTM, CDR2 ANQGSEA. The CDR3 protein is CSVGTGSRPGYGYTF. The CDR3 DNA reads as TGCAGCGTCGGGACAGGGTCGAGACCAGGCTATGGCTACACCTTC.

The rearrangement uses TRBV7-2 and TRBJ2-1; 8 nucleotides align to TRBD2. CDR1 SGHTA and CDR2 FQGNSA come from the germline V gene. This CDR3 comprises 16 residues. The junction had 8 bases not matched to a gene; V was cut back by 2 bases and J by 5 bases. CDR3 residues: CASSLRAAGGNNEQFF. In nucleotides, the CDR3 is TGTGCCAGCAGCTTAAGGGCGGCGGGGGGCAACAATGAGCAGTTCTTC.

This clonotype was seen a handful of times. This sequence joins TRBV27 and TRBJ2-5, with 9 bases that match TRBD1. The CDR3 length is 15 residues. Germline lookup yields CDR1 MNHEY and CDR2 SMNVEV (reference sequence). Trimming at V came to 0 bases and at J to 5 bases, leaving 4 bases not matched to a gene. CDR3 nucleotide sequence: TGTGCCAGCAGTTTATCCGGACAGGGGTGGGAGACCCAGTACTTC. It yields the protein CASSLSGQGWETQYF.

Remarks on this clonotype: One end of the junction is discordant with germline, which a read error may explain. The J gene is TRBJ2-2, the V gene TRBV7-2; D tentatively reads TRBD1 or TRBD2 (6 bases each). The CDR3 covers 16 residues. From germline, CDR1 is SGHTA and CDR2 FQGNSA. The CDR3 DNA sequence: TGTGCCTGCAGCTTATGGGGGGCCGCAGAAACCGGGGAGCTGTTTTTT. The encoded protein is CACSLWGAAETGELFF. The full variable domain, completed using reference TRBV7-2 and TRBJ2-2, is GAGVSQSPSNKVTEKGKDVELRCDPISGHTALYWYRQSLGQGLEFLIYFQGNSAPDKSGLPSDRFSAERTGGSVSTLTIQRTQQEDSAVYLCACSLWGAAETGELFFGEGSRLTVL.

This chain uses TRBV27 with TRBJ1-1; 9 nucleotides align to TRBD1. The CDR3 runs 15 residues. J gave up 11 bases and V 5 bases, and 15 bases lay outside the gene matches. Germline V CDR1 and CDR2: MNHEY, SMNVEV (reference sequence). The CDR3 sequence: CASSRRTGDKVEAFF. CDR3 coding DNA: TGTGCCAGCAGTCGGAGGACAGGGGACAAGGTTGAGGCTTTCTTT.

The CDR3 here is CAIRGGSDEQYF. CDR3 nucleotides: TGTGCCATCCGCGGGGGGTCGGATGAGCAGTACTTC. The chain links TRBV10-3 to TRBJ2-7; 8 bases line up with TRBD2. The CDR3 spans 12 residues. Losses at the gene ends were 8 bases for V and 7 bases for J; bases not matched to a gene: 7. Germline V gene data show CDR1 as ENHRY and CDR2 as SYGVKD.

With regard to this clonotype: The junction departs from germline at one end; a sequencing error may be responsible. The gene calls are TRBV25-1 and TRBJ1-1, with a tentative D call TRBD1 (6 bases). The CDR3 has 15 amino acids. The germline V gene encodes CDR1 MGHDK and CDR2 SYGVNS. The CDR3 loop reads CVSSEWGGEGTEAFF. The CDR3 coding sequence is TGTGTCAGCAGTGAATGGGGGGGCGAAGGCACTGAAGCTTTCTTT.

V gene TRBV7-9 combines with J gene TRBJ2-5, with D hard to call. CDR1 and CDR2 (germline): SEHNR, FQNEAQ (reference sequence). Deletions cut 5 bases from V and 5 bases from J, with 9 bases between. CDR3 size: 12 residues. CDR3 in amino acids: CASSGNEETQYF. The CDR3, as DNA: TGTGCCAGCAGCGGGAATGAGGAGACCCAGTACTTC.

The V gene is TRBV3-1, the J gene TRBJ2-1; possible D gene TRBD1, 5 bases. The CDR3 covers 15 residues. Trimming shortened V by 4 bases and J by 0 bases, and 10 bases separated the two germline ends. Looked up from germline, CDR1 is LGHDT and CDR2 is YNNKEL (reference sequence). In DNA form, the CDR3 reads TGTGCCAGCAGCCGACAGTGGAGCTCCTACAATGAGCAGTTCTTC. Its translation is CASSRQWSSYNEQFF.

This clonotype has at least ten counts. This rearrangement joins TRBV6-6 to TRBJ2-5, with D maybe TRBD1 (6 bases). V was shortened by 0 bases and J by 2 bases, with 7 bases between the two germline ends. This CDR3 spans 14 amino acids. The germline V gene encodes CDR1 MNHNY and CDR2 SVGAGI (reference sequence). CDR3 in DNA: TGTGCCAGCAGTTACTCCGGACAGCAAGAGACCCAGTACTTC. Translation: CASSYSGQQETQYF.

About this clonotype: The junction and the germline gene differ at one end; a read error may be behind it. The rearrangement joins TRBV10-3 to TRBJ2-1; 14 positions match TRBD2. Germline V CDR1 and CDR2: ENHRY, SYGVKD. The CDR3 is 15 residues long. CDR3 sequence (DNA): TGTGCCATCAGTGGACTAGCGGGGGGGTACAATAAGCAGTTCTTC. Its translation: CAISGLAGGYNKQFF.

Many counts were recorded for this clonotype. This chain uses TRBV4-3 with TRBJ2-7; D might be TRBD1 (7 bases). The CDR3 totals 16 residues. V lost 1 base and J lost 3, with 16 bases in between. In germline, CDR1 is LGHNA, CDR2 YSLEER. The CDR3 is CASSQVATGDSYEQYF. As DNA, the CDR3 is TGCGCCAGCAGCCAAGTGGCTACGGGGGACAGCTACGAGCAGTACTTC.

This clonotype turned up a few times. The chain combines TRBV5-1 with TRBJ1-1; no clear D. Germline assignment: CDR1 SGHRS and CDR2 YFSETQ. The CDR3 covers 16 residues. V lost 0 bases and J lost 2, with 14 bases in between. The CDR3 is CASSLEPQGRNTEAFF. CDR3 in DNA: TGCGCCAGCAGCTTGGAACCCCAAGGACGCAACACTGAAGCTTTCTTT.

This clonotype was detected only a few times. The V gene is TRBV4-2, the J gene TRBJ1-2, with 11 bases lining up with TRBD1. Germline values: CDR1 LGHNA, CDR2 YNFKEQ. The CDR3 length is 20 residues. V dropped 3 bases and J dropped 1; count of bases not matched to a gene: 16. The CDR3 here is CASSQQAARDRGILNYGYTF. DNA for the CDR3: TGTGCCAGCAGCCAGCAGGCCGCCCGGGACAGGGGGATCCTTAACTATGGCTACACCTTC.

This clonotype was counted a few times. The rearrangement joins TRBV20-1 to TRBJ2-5; D gene unclear. The V and J ends lost 7 bases and 4 bases respectively, with 16 bases between them. The CDR3 totals 13 residues. The germline CDR1 and CDR2 sequences are DFQATT and SNEGSKA (reference sequence). CDR3 sequence reads: CSESSRVGETQYF. In DNA, the CDR3 is TGCAGTGAATCTAGTCGTGTGGGAGAGACCCAGTACTTC.

This clonotype has a handful of counts. The chain recombines TRBV28 with TRBJ1-2; D is unclear. V lost 5 bases and J lost 6, with 10 bases in between. The germline CDR1 and CDR2 sequences are MDHEN and SYDVKM. The CDR3 spans 12 residues. The CDR3, as DNA: TGTGCCAGCAGTACCGGGTGGGATGGCTACACCTTC. Translating it yields CASSTGWDGYTF.

The chain employs TRBV12-3 or TRBV12-4 and TRBJ2-2; maybe TRBD2 (6 bases). Between the trimmed V and J ends, which lost 1 base and 4 bases, there was a span of 25 bases. CDR3 length: 20 amino acids. CDR3: CASSLDHPGRLLGSTGELFF. The CDR3 DNA sequence: TGTGCCAGCAGTTTAGATCACCCCGGCAGGTTACTCGGGAGCACCGGGGAGCTGTTTTTT.

This chain uses TRBV25-1 with TRBJ1-5; no reliable D call. The CDR3 spans 14 residues. V was shortened by 1 base and J by 5 bases, with 9 bases between the two germline ends. The germline V gene encodes CDR1 MGHDK and CDR2 SYGVNS. The CDR3 spells CASSEFGSYQPQHF. As DNA, the CDR3 is TGTGCCAGCAGTGAATTTGGGAGTTATCAGCCCCAGCATTTT.

The table lists this clonotype with a few counts. The chain uses TRBV7-2 and TRBJ2-7; tentatively, D is TRBD2 (6 bases). The CDR3 has 15 residues. Per the germline V gene, CDR1 is SGHTA and CDR2 is FQGNSA. Trimming took 0 bases from V and 7 from J, leaving 16 bases between them. As DNA, the CDR3 is TGTGCCAGCAGCTTAGCCGGGACGGACTACAATGAGCAGTACTTC. It codes for CASSLAGTDYNEQYF.